These T cell receptor beta chains were read from a single sample in a study of radiotherapy plus CTLA-4 blockade in lung cancer. Only in-frame clones appear in the TCRdb table, and some are missing; sequencing was by immunoSEQ multiplex PCR. Of about 16,000 clones in the sample, under 75% were seen once. Sequencing used peripheral blood, obtained from a patient treated with radiotherapy plus ipilimumab. The receptors derive from a human donor with non-small cell lung cancer whose response to radiotherapy plus ipilimumab could not be evaluated. Both conserved end residues are part of each CDR3. A D gene is named only where the DNA matches it firmly. Size values are once, few and many counts, or a class for expanded clones, and some rows have none.

abundance: few
j_gene: TRBJ1-1
d_gene: NA
v_gene: TRBV10-3
CDR3aa: CAISEEGVGNTEAFF
CDR3nt: TGTGCCATCAGTGAGGAAGGGGTCGGGAACACTGAAGCTTTCTTT

abundance: NA
j_gene: TRBJ2-2
d_gene: NA
v_gene: TRBV5-4
CDR3aa: CASSMSRGYTGELFF
CDR3nt: TGTGCCAGCAGCATGAGCAGGGGTTACACCGGGGAGCTGTTTTTT

abundance: NA
j_gene: TRBJ1-1
d_gene: TRBD1
v_gene: TRBV5-1
CDR3aa: CASSLAGTGFLAFF
CDR3nt: TGCGCCAGCAGCTTGGCCGGGACAGGGTTTTTAGCTTTCTTT

abundance: NA
j_gene: TRBJ2-5
d_gene: NA
v_gene: TRBV7-2
CDR3aa: CASSYIQGGETQYF
CDR3nt: TGTGCCAGCAGCTACATTCAGGGAGGAGAGACCCAGTACTTC

abundance: few
j_gene: TRBJ1-3
d_gene: NA
v_gene: TRBV9
CDR3aa: CASSEAGAGNTIYF
CDR3nt: TGTGCCAGCAGCGAGGCAGGGGCTGGAAACACCATATATTTT

abundance: NA
j_gene: TRBJ1-1
d_gene: NA
v_gene: TRBV18
CDR3aa: CASSPPSSDTEAFF
CDR3nt: TGTGCCAGCTCACCACCGTCCTCGGACACTGAAGCTTTCTTT

abundance: NA
j_gene: TRBJ1-2
d_gene: TRBD1
v_gene: TRBV5-5
CDR3aa: CASSVGTGYGYTF
CDR3nt: TGTGCCAGCAGCGTCGGGACAGGCTATGGCTACACCTTC

abundance: NA
j_gene: TRBJ2-7
d_gene: TRBD2
v_gene: TRBV7-2
CDR3aa: CASSPSPSGGLGRQYF
CDR3nt: TGTGCCAGCAGCCCTAGCCCTAGCGGGGGCTTGGGTCGGCAGTACTTC

abundance: NA
j_gene: TRBJ2-5
d_gene: TRBD2
v_gene: TRBV12-5
CDR3aa: CASGLGSGGRGETQYF
CDR3nt: TGTGCTAGTGGTTTGGGCTCGGGGGGGCGGGGAGAGACCCAGTACTTC

abundance: few
j_gene: TRBJ1-1
d_gene: NA
v_gene: TRBV7-9
CDR3aa: CASSLASGYEAFF
CDR3nt: TGTGCCAGCAGCTTAGCAAGCGGCTATGAAGCTTTCTTT